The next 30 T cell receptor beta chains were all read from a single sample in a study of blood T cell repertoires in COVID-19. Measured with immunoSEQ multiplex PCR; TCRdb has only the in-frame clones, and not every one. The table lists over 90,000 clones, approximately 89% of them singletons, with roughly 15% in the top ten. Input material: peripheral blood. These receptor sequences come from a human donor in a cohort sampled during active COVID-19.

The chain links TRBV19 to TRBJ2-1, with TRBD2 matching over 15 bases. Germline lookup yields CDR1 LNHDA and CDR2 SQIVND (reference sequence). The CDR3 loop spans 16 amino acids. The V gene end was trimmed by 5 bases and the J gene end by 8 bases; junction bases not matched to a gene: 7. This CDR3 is CASSSLGLAGGYEQFF. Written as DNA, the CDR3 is TGTGCCAGTAGTTCCCTGGGACTAGCGGGGGGCTATGAGCAGTTCTTC.

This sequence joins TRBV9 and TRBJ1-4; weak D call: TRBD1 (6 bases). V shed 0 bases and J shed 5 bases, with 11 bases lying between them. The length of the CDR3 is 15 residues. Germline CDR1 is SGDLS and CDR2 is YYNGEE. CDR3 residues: CASSVEGVWNEKLFF. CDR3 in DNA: TGTGCCAGCAGCGTAGAGGGGGTTTGGAATGAAAAACTGTTTTTT.

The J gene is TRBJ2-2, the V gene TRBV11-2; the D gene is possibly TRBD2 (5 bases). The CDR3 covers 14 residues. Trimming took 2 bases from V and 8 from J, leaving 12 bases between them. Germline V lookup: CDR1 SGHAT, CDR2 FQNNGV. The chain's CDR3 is CASSLIGSGGELFF. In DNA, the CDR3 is TGTGCCAGCAGCTTAATTGGCTCGGGAGGGGAGCTGTTTTTT.

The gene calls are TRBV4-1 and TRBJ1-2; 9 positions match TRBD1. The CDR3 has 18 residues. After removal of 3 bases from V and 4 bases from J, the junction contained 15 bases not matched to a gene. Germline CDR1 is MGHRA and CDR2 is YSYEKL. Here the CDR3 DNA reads TGCGCCAGCAGCCAGAACTGGGTGGACAGGGGCGTTGGCTATGGCTACACCTTC. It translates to CASSQNWVDRGVGYGYTF.

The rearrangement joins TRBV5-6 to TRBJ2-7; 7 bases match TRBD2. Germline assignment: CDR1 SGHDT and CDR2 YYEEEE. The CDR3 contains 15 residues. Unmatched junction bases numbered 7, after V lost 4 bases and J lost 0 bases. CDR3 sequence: CASSRRGLSSYEQYF. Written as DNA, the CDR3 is TGTGCCAGCAGCAGGCGGGGGTTGAGCTCCTACGAGCAGTACTTC.

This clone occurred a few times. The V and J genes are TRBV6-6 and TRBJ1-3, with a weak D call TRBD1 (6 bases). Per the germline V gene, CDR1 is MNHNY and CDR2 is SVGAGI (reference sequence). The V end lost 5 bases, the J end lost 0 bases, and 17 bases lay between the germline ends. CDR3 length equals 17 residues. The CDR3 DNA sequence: TGTGCCAGCAGTCCCCTCGACAGGCTCCACTCTGGAAACACCATATATTTT. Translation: CASSPLDRLHSGNTIYF.

The CDR3 coding sequence is TGTGCCAGCACCACTTCTCCAGGGGCCGGCGAGCAGTTCTTC. This sequence encodes CASTTSPGAGEQFF. The rearrangement links TRBV7-3 to TRBJ2-1; tentatively, D is TRBD1 (6 bases). The V and J ends lost 7 bases and 10 bases respectively, with 20 bases between them. CDR1 and CDR2 from the germline V gene are SGHTA and FQGTGA. The CDR3 length is 14 residues.

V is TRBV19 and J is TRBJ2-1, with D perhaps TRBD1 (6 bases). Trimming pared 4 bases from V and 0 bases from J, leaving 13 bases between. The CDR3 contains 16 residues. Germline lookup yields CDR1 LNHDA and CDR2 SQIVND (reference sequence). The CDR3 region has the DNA TGTGCCAGTAGTACCGTACAGGGAAGCTCCTACAATGAGCAGTTCTTC. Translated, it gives CASSTVQGSSYNEQFF.

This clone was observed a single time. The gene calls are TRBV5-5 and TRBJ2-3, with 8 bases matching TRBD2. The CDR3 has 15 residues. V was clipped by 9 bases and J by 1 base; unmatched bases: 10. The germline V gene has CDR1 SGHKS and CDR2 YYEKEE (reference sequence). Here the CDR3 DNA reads TGTGCCACTGGCAAGCGGGGGCCGGGCACAGATACGCAGTATTTT. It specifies CATGKRGPGTDTQYF.

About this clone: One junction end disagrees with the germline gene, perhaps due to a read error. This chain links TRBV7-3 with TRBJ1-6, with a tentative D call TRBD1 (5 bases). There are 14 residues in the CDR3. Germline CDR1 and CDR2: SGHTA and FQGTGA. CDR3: CASSSRQTNSPLHF. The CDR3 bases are TGTGCCAGCAGCTCTAGACAGACGAATTCGCCCCTCCACTTT.

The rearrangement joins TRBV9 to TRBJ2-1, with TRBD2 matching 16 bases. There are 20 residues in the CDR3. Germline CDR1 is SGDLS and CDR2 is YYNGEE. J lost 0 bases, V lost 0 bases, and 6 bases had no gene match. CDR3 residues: CASSVASGTSGGGSYNEQFF. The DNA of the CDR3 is TGTGCCAGCAGCGTAGCTTCCGGGACTAGCGGGGGGGGCTCCTACAATGAGCAGTTCTTC.

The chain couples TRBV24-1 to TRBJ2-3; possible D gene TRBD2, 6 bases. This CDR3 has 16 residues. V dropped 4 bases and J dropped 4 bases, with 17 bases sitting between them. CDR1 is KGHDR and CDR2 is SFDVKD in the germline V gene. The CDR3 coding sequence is TGTGCCACCAGTGACATCCGGGACTCGAGGGCAGATACGCAGTATTTT. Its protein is CATSDIRDSRADTQYF.

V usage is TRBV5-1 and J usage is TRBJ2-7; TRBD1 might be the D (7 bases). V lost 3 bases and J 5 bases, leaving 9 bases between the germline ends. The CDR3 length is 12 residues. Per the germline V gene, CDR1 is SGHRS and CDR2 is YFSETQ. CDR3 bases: TGCGCCAGCAGCTCCAGGGGGGACGAGCAGTACTTC. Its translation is CASSSRGDEQYF.

In DNA, the CDR3 is TGTGCCAGCTCACTTAACAGGGAATATAATGAAAAACTGTTTTTT. It encodes CASSLNREYNEKLFF. V usage is TRBV18 and J usage is TRBJ1-4; D may be TRBD1 (6 bases). CDR1 KGHSH and CDR2 LQKENI come from the germline V gene. Trimming took 4 bases from V and 4 from J, leaving 13 bases between them. The CDR3 is 15 amino acids. Using reference TRBV18 and TRBJ1-4 for the parts outside the CDR3, the full variable domain is NAGVMQNPRHLVRRRGQEARLRCSPMKGHSHVYWYRQLPEEGLKFMVYLQKENIIDESGMPKERFSAEFPKEGPSILRIQQVVRGDSAAYFCASSLNREYNEKLFFGSGTQLSVL.

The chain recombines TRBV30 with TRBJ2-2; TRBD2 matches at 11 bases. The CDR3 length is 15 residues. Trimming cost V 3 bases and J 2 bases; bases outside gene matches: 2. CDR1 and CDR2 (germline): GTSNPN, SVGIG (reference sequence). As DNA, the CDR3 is TGTGCCTGGAGACTAGCGGGGGCCAACACCGGGGAGCTGTTTTTT. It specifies CAWRLAGANTGELFF.

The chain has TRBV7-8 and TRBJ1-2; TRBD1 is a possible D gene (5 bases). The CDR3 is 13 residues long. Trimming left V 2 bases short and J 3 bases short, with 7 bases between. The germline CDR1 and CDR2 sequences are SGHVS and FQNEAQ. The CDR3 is CASSLRDYYGYTF. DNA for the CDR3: TGTGCCAGCAGCTTAAGGGACTACTATGGCTACACCTTC.

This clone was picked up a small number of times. The CDR3 sequence is CASSLGGLGTGGNYGYTF. The CDR3 DNA follows: TGTGCCAGCAGCCTGGGAGGCCTCGGGACAGGGGGGAACTATGGCTACACCTTC. This chain uses TRBV6-2 or TRBV6-3 with TRBJ1-2; 11 bases fit TRBD1. Germline CDR1 and CDR2: MNHEY and SVGEGT. J lost 2 bases, V lost 6 bases, and 14 bases had no gene match. The CDR3 sequence is 18 residues long.

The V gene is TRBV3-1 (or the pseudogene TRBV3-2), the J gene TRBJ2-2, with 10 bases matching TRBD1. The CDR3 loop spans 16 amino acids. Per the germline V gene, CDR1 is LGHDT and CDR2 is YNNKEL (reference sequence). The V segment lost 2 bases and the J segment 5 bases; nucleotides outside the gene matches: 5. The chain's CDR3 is CASSQRDRGRTGELFF. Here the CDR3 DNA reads TGTGCCAGCAGCCAAAGGGACAGGGGTCGTACCGGGGAGCTGTTTTTT.

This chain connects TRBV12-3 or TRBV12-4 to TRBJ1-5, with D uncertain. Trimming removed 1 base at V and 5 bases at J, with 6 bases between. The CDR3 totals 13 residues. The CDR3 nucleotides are TGTGCCAGCAGTTTAGAGAGGGATCAGCCCCAGCATTTT. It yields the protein CASSLERDQPQHF.

The CDR3 DNA is TGTGCCAGCAGCGTGGGACATCACTATAATTCACCCCTCCACTTT. Its translation is CASSVGHHYNSPLHF. This sequence joins TRBV9 and TRBJ1-6, with a tentative D call TRBD1 (6 bases). The germline V gene encodes CDR1 SGDLS and CDR2 YYNGEE. The V end lost 2 bases, the J end lost 3 bases, and 9 bases lay between the germline ends. The CDR3 covers 15 residues.

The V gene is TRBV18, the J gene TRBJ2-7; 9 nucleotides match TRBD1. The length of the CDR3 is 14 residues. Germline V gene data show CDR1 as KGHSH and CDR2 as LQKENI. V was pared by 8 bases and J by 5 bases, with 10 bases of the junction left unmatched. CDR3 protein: CASAKTGQGNEQYF. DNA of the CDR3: TGTGCCAGCGCCAAAACTGGACAGGGGAACGAGCAGTACTTC.

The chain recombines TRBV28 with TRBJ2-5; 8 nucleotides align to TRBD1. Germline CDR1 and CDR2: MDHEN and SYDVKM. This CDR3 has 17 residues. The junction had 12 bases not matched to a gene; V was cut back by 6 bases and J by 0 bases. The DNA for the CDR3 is TGTGCCAGCAGACTACAGGGGGGCGTAAGGTACCAAGAGACCCAGTACTTC. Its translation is CASRLQGGVRYQETQYF.

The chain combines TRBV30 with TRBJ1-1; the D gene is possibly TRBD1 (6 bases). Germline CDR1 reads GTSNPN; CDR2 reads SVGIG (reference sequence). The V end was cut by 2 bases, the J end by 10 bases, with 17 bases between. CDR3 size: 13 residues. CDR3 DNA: TGTGCCTGGAGTAGGGGGGGTGTCGACGGAGCTTTCTTT. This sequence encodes CAWSRGGVDGAFF.

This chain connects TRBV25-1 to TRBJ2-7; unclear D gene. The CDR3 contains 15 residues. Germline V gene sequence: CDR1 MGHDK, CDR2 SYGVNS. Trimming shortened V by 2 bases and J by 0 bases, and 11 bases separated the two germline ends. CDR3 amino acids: CASSEAGYSSYEQYF. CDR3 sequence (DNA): TGTGCCAGCAGTGAAGCAGGTTACAGCTCCTACGAGCAGTACTTC.

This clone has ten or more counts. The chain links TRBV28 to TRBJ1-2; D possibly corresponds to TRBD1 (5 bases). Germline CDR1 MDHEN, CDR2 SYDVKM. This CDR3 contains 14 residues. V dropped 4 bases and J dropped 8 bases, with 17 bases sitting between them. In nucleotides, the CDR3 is TGTGCCAGCAGTTCCGCCGGGGGATTCCTAGGCTACACCTTC. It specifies CASSSAGGFLGYTF.

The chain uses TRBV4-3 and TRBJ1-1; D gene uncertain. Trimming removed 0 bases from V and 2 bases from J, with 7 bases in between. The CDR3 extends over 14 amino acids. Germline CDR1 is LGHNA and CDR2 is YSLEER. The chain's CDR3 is CASSQDMSNTEAFF. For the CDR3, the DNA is TGCGCCAGCAGCCAAGATATGAGTAACACTGAAGCTTTCTTT.

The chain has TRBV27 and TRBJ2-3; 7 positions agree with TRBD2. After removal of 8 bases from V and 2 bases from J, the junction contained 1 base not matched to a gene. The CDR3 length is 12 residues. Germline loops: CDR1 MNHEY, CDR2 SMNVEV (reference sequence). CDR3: CASREDTDTQYF. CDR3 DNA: TGTGCCAGCCGGGAGGACACAGATACGCAGTATTTT.

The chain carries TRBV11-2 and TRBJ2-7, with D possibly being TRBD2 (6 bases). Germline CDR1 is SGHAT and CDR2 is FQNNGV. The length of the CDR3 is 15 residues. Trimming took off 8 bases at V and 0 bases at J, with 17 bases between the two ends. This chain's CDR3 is CASLPWAGTSYEQYF. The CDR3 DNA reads TGTGCCAGCCTACCGTGGGCGGGGACCTCCTACGAGCAGTACTTC.

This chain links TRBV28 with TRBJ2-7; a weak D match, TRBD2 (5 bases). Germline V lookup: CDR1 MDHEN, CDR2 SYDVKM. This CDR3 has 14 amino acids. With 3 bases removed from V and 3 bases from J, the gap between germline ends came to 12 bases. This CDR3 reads CASSLQGSFYEQYF. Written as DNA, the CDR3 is TGTGCCAGCAGTTTGCAAGGGAGCTTCTACGAGCAGTACTTC.

The CDR3, as DNA: TGTGCCAGCAGCTTAGTGCAGGATTCACCCCTCCACTTT. Its translation: CASSLVQDSPLHF. The V call is TRBV7-8, the J call TRBJ1-6; no clear D. Trimming cost V 1 base and J 8 bases, with 6 bases left between them. This CDR3 has 13 residues. Germline V gene sequence: CDR1 SGHVS, CDR2 FQNEAQ.